This T cell receptor beta chain was observed in a study of T cell repertoires in cytomegalovirus infection. On the study more broadly: Both a matching HLA type and CMV infection were indicated by public TCR beta signatures. Study results and limitations: The ex vivo response was dominated by HLA-C-restricted CMV-specific TCR beta clonotypes. CMV carriers with the relevant HLA were identified by cumulative public TCR beta family frequency.

From germline, CDR1 is DFQATT and CDR2 SNEGSKA (reference sequence). The CDR3 is 12 amino acids. The junction had 0 bases not matched to a gene; V was cut back by 0 bases and J by 6 bases. Note on this clonotype: Its antigen is currently unknown.

Each CDR3 protein gets one entry after TCRdb re-called the reads with MiXCR. Seen here are around 550,000 distinct CDR3 sequences, roughly 29% observed once, and the top ten hold over 10%. This receptor was obtained from a human donor in good health (CMV status not recorded). Some clones in this sample may be carry-over from other donors' samples. The chain uses TRBV20-1 and TRBJ2-7; TRBD1 matches 9 bases. Input material: PBMCs. This CDR3 is CSAREDRGEQYF. DNA for the CDR3: TGCAGTGCTAGAGAGGACAGGGGCGAGCAGTACTTC.